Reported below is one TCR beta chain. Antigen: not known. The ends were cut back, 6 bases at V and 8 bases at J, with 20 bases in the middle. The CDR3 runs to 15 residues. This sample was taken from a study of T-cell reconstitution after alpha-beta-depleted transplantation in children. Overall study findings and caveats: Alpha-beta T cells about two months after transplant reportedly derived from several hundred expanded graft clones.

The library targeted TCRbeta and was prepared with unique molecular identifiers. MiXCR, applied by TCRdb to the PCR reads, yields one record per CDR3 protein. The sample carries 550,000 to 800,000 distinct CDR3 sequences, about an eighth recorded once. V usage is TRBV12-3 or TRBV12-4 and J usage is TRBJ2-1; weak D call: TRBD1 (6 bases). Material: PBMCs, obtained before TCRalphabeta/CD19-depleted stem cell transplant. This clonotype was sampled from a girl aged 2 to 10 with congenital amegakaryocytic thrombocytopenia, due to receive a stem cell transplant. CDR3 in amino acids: CASRDWTVPGYEQFF. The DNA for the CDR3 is TGTGCCAGCAGGGATTGGACAGTTCCAGGGTATGAGCAGTTCTTC.